Presented here are 26 T cell receptor beta chains from one specimen sequenced in a study. The table came from immunoSEQ multiplex PCR; TCRdb's copy has only in-frame clones and leaves some out. Among about 50,000 clones, about 92% were seen once, and the ten largest hold approximately 11%. Sequencing input: PBMCs. The receptors derive from a man aged 35 to 55 with rheumatoid arthritis.

To note about this clone: The germline gene is not matched at one end of the junction; a read error may be the cause. This chain links TRBV24-1 with TRBJ1-5, with D unclear. The germline V gene encodes CDR1 KGHDR and CDR2 SFDVKD. The length of the CDR3 is 14 residues. The CDR3 loop reads CATSDFGGVQPQHF. The CDR3 region has the DNA TGTGCCACCAGCGATTTCGGTGGGGTTCAGCCCCAGCATTTT.

V and J are TRBV10-3 and TRBJ1-6; D gene unclear. CDR1 is ENHRY and CDR2 is SYGVKD in the germline V gene. The CDR3 covers 14 residues. V lost 0 bases and J 14 bases, leaving 14 bases between the germline ends. The CDR3 coding sequence is TGTGCCATCAGTGAGTCGGCGCTTTTGAGGTCCCTCCACTTT. Translation gives CAISESALLRSLHF.

The rearrangement links TRBV9 to TRBJ1-1; D is undetermined. The CDR3 runs to 13 residues. V was cut by 5 bases and J by 0 bases, with 8 bases left in between. Germline CDR1 is SGDLS and CDR2 is YYNGEE. CDR3 sequence reads: CASSPLMNTEAFF. The CDR3 DNA follows: TGTGCCAGCAGTCCCCTGATGAACACTGAAGCTTTCTTT. The full variable domain, completed using reference TRBV9 and TRBJ1-1, is DSGVTQTPKHLITATGQRVTLRCSPRSGDLSVYWYQQSLDQGLQFLIQYYNGEERAKGNILERFSAQQFPDLHSELNLSSLELGDSALYFCASSPLMNTEAFFGQGTRLTVV.

This CDR3 reads CASSPKGSYEQYF. The DNA for the CDR3 is TGTGCCAGCAGTCCCAAAGGATCCTACGAGCAGTACTTC. The V and J genes are TRBV27 and TRBJ2-7; D is undetermined. V lost 5 bases to trimming and J lost 1 base, with 9 bases between them. The germline V gene has CDR1 MNHEY and CDR2 SMNVEV (reference sequence). This CDR3 is 13 amino acids long.

The chain employs TRBV5-1 and TRBJ2-1; either TRBD1 or TRBD2 may fit D (6 bases each). V was pared by 2 bases and J by 6 bases, with 9 bases between. CDR1 is SGHRS, CDR2 YFSETQ, per germline. This CDR3 spans 13 amino acids. Here the CDR3 reads CASSLGGTNEQFF. The CDR3, as DNA: TGCGCCAGCAGCTTAGGGGGGACCAATGAGCAGTTCTTC.

This chain joins TRBV6-5 and TRBJ1-1; tentative D call: TRBD1 (5 bases). This CDR3 has 15 amino acids. The V and J ends lost 5 bases and 1 base respectively, with 14 bases between them. Germline loops: CDR1 MNHEY, CDR2 SVGAGI. CDR3 protein: CASSPFEGRNTEAFF. The CDR3 DNA sequence: TGTGCCAGCAGTCCGTTCGAGGGGAGGAACACTGAAGCTTTCTTT.

This clone has only one observation. V and J are TRBV28 and TRBJ1-4, with D perhaps matching TRBD1 (6 bases). Trimming stripped 6 bases from V and 0 bases from J, with 8 bases between. Germline V gives CDR1 MDHEN, CDR2 SYDVKM. This CDR3 has 14 residues. The CDR3 here is CASRDRSTNEKLFF. CDR3 nucleotides: TGTGCCAGCAGGGACAGATCAACTAATGAAAAACTGTTTTTT.

The rearrangement links TRBV6-5 to TRBJ2-3; 10 positions agree with TRBD2. The ends lost 6 bases at V and 5 bases at J; junction bases unmatched: 8. The length of the CDR3 is 15 residues. Germline values: CDR1 MNHEY, CDR2 SVGAGI. CDR3 loop: CASRIAGGPGDTQYF. In DNA form, the CDR3 reads TGTGCCAGCAGGATAGCGGGAGGCCCGGGAGATACGCAGTATTTT.

The V and J genes are TRBV30 and TRBJ1-2; 8 nucleotides align to TRBD1. Germline-derived CDR1 and CDR2 are GTSNPN and SVGIG (reference sequence). Trimming took 3 bases from V and 6 from J; bases not matched to a gene: 6. This CDR3 is 13 amino acids long. This chain's CDR3 is CAWRWTGSDGYTF. CDR3 nucleotides: TGTGCCTGGAGGTGGACAGGGTCGGATGGCTACACCTTC.

The rearrangement links TRBV24-1 to TRBJ2-5; 13 bases are shared with TRBD2. Losses at the gene ends were 4 bases for V and 5 bases for J; bases not matched to a gene: 6. From germline, CDR1 is KGHDR and CDR2 SFDVKD. The CDR3 is made up of 16 amino acids. The CDR3 spells CATSDSLAGGPETQYF. The DNA for the CDR3 is TGTGCCACCAGTGACTCACTAGCGGGAGGGCCTGAGACCCAGTACTTC.

The chain recombines TRBV7-9 with TRBJ1-3; D is ambiguous. The CDR3 is 15 amino acids. Germline V gene data show CDR1 as SEHNR and CDR2 as FQNEAQ (reference sequence). V was cut by 2 bases and J by 4 bases, with 12 bases left in between. The DNA of the CDR3 is TGTGCCAGCAGCTTATTAGAAGGACCCGGAAACACCATATATTTT. Translation gives CASSLLEGPGNTIYF.

The J gene is TRBJ1-5, the V gene TRBV19; 10 nucleotides match TRBD1. This CDR3 contains 14 residues. After removal of 5 bases from V and 7 bases from J, the junction contained 5 bases not matched to a gene. From germline, CDR1 is LNHDA and CDR2 SQIVND (reference sequence). The CDR3 DNA is TGTGCCAGTAGTTGGGGACAGGGGTACCAGCCCCAGCATTTT. This sequence encodes CASSWGQGYQPQHF.

The CDR3 spells CASRPLGRMGYTF. In nucleotides, the CDR3 is TGTGCCAGCAGACCCTTAGGGAGAATGGGCTACACCTTC. V is TRBV11-2 and J is TRBJ1-2; D is unresolved. CDR1 and CDR2 (germline): SGHAT, FQNNGV. Deletions cut 6 bases from V and 8 bases from J, with 16 bases between. The CDR3 runs to 13 residues.

This clone was seen a single time. This chain links TRBV6-6 with TRBJ2-7; no firm D call. The CDR3 has 13 residues. Germline CDR1 MNHNY, CDR2 SVGAGI (reference sequence). V lost 6 bases, J lost 3 bases, and 12 bases lay in between. The CDR3 here is CASRPRTVYEQYF. CDR3 nucleotides: TGTGCCAGCAGACCCCGGACCGTCTACGAGCAGTACTTC.

The chain has TRBV7-6 and TRBJ2-2, with a possible D match to TRBD1 (5 bases). The germline V gene has CDR1 SGHVS and CDR2 FNYEAQ. The ends were cut back, 5 bases at V and 0 bases at J, with 10 bases in the middle. The CDR3 runs to 15 residues. CDR3 DNA sequence: TGTGCCAGCAGCCCCAGGGTTTCGAACACCGGGGAGCTGTTTTTT. Translated, it gives CASSPRVSNTGELFF.

This clone was counted only a few times. The chain combines TRBV19 with TRBJ1-5; D perhaps matches TRBD1 (6 bases). The V and J ends lost 5 bases and 0 bases respectively, with 23 bases between them. The CDR3 is 19 amino acids. The V gene's germline CDR1 is LNHDA and CDR2 SQIVND (reference sequence). The CDR3 DNA follows: TGTGCCAGTAGTCGACGGGGGGCCACCCTCCTTCGTAGCAATCAGCCCCAGCATTTT. Its translation is CASSRRGATLLRSNQPQHF.

There are a few counts of this clone. In DNA form, the CDR3 reads TGTGCCAGTAGTGCCGACGTATACACTGAAGCTTTCTTT. This codes for CASSADVYTEAFF. The V call is TRBV19, the J call TRBJ1-1, with D uncertain. Germline assignment: CDR1 LNHDA and CDR2 SQIVND (reference sequence). The CDR3 totals 13 residues. The V gene lost 5 bases and the J gene lost 3 bases, with 10 bases spanning the gap.

The chain carries TRBV19 and TRBJ1-5; 11 bases fit TRBD1. Per germline, CDR1 LNHDA and CDR2 SQIVND (reference sequence). There are 14 residues in the CDR3. The V and J ends lost 8 bases and 4 bases, in that order; junction bases with no gene match: 4. CDR3 DNA sequence: TGTGCCAGTGCCGGGACAGGGGGGAATCAGCCCCAGCATTTT. It translates to CASAGTGGNQPQHF.

Only one count was recorded for this clone. V gene TRBV6-5 combines with J gene TRBJ1-6, with D maybe TRBD1 (5 bases). Germline V gene lookup returns CDR1 MNHEY and CDR2 SVGAGI. The CDR3 contains 15 residues. The V end lost 1 base, the J end lost 7 bases, and 11 bases lay between the germline ends. CDR3 in amino acids: CASSYYIRANSPLHF. The CDR3 DNA reads as TGTGCCAGCAGTTACTACATCAGGGCGAATTCACCCCTCCACTTT.

The chain joins TRBV7-3 to TRBJ2-3, with D possibly matching TRBD1 (6 bases). Trimming removed 5 bases at V and 2 bases at J, with 11 bases between. The germline gives CDR1 SGHTA, CDR2 FQGTGA. The CDR3 has 14 residues. CDR3 coding DNA: TGTGCCAGCAGCCCGGACAGATCCACAGATACGCAGTATTTT. Encoded protein: CASSPDRSTDTQYF.

The chain combines TRBV2 with TRBJ1-2; 8 bases align to TRBD1. The CDR3 contains 14 residues. Germline loops: CDR1 SNHLY, CDR2 FYNNEI. J gave up 8 bases and V 10 bases, and 15 bases lay outside the gene matches. The DNA of the CDR3 is TGTGCCATCCAAGGGACAGGCCTCGGAGGGGGCTACACCTTC. It is translated as CAIQGTGLGGGYTF. Drawing the rest from reference TRBV2 and TRBJ1-2, the complete variable domain is EPEVTQTPSHQVTQMGQEVILRCVPISNHLYFYWYRQILGQKVEFLVSFYNNEISEKSEIFDDQFSVERPDGSNFTLKIRSTKLEDSAMYFCAIQGTGLGGGYTFGSGTRLTVV.

The V call is TRBV29-1, the J call TRBJ2-7, with 8 bases matching TRBD1. CDR1 SQVTM and CDR2 ANQGSEA come from the germline V gene. Trimming at V came to 5 bases and at J to 0 bases, leaving 6 bases not matched to a gene. The CDR3 is 14 residues long. CDR3 region: CSVFDRGNSYEQYF. The CDR3 DNA is TGCAGCGTTTTCGACAGGGGTAACTCCTACGAGCAGTACTTC.

The V gene is TRBV5-6, the J gene TRBJ1-4; D is possibly TRBD1 (6 bases). This CDR3 comprises 15 residues. Germline CDR1 and CDR2: SGHDT and YYEEEE. Trimming pared 3 bases from V and 0 bases from J, leaving 9 bases between. The CDR3 DNA sequence: TGTGCCAGCAGCTACAGGGCCCCAACTAATGAAAAACTGTTTTTT. This codes for CASSYRAPTNEKLFF.

The J gene is TRBJ1-3, the V gene TRBV12-5; a weak D match, TRBD1 (5 bases). Looked up from germline, CDR1 is LGHNT and CDR2 is FRNRAP. This CDR3 contains 19 residues. V lost 0 bases and J 0 bases, leaving 18 bases between the germline ends. The CDR3 loop is CASGLVHDEGTISGNTIYF. CDR3 nucleotide sequence: TGTGCTAGTGGTTTGGTACATGATGAAGGGACTATCTCTGGAAACACCATATATTTT.

This clone was seen just once. The V gene is TRBV6-5, the J gene TRBJ2-5; D assignment may be TRBD1 or TRBD2 (6 bases each). Trimming removed 8 bases at V and 3 bases at J, with 13 bases between. Germline-derived CDR1 and CDR2 are MNHEY and SVGAGI. The CDR3 length is 13 residues. The CDR3 sequence: CASRFGGKETQYF. CDR3 nucleotides: TGTGCCAGCCGATTCGGGGGCAAAGAGACCCAGTACTTC.

The chain is built from TRBV4-3 and TRBJ2-1; D might be TRBD2 (5 bases). The CDR3 has 17 amino acids. The germline V gene has CDR1 LGHNA and CDR2 YSLEER. Trimming cost V 0 bases and J 0 bases, with 12 bases left between them. As DNA, the CDR3 is TGCGCCAGCAGCCAAGAATCCGGGAAGAGCTCCTACAATGAGCAGTTCTTC. Its protein product is CASSQESGKSSYNEQFF.